The 26 T cell receptor beta chains listed next were all sequenced from one sample in a study of blood T cell repertoires in COVID-19. Only in-frame clones appear in the TCRdb table, and some are missing; sequencing was by immunoSEQ multiplex PCR. The profile covers fewer than 200,000 clones, with approximately 80% appearing a single time and roughly 12% taken by the ten largest. Sequencing was carried out using peripheral blood. The receptor set was obtained from a woman at least 80 years old with COVID-19, enrolled during active disease.

The chain links TRBV4-2 to TRBJ1-1; D is unclear. Trimming took off 0 bases at V and 3 bases at J, with 5 bases between the two ends. Germline-derived CDR1 and CDR2 are LGHNA and YNFKEQ. The CDR3 spans 13 residues. In nucleotides, the CDR3 is TGTGCCAGCAGCCAAGACGGGTACACTGAAGCTTTCTTT. It specifies CASSQDGYTEAFF.

This chain uses TRBV3-1 (or the pseudogene TRBV3-2) with TRBJ1-1; no definite D call. V was shortened by 0 bases and J by 1 base, with 9 bases between the two germline ends. Germline CDR1 reads LGHDT; CDR2 reads YNNKEL (reference sequence). The CDR3 is made up of 15 amino acids. The CDR3 coding sequence is TGTGCCAGCAGCCAAGACAGGCTTTCGAACACTGAAGCTTTCTTT. Protein: CASSQDRLSNTEAFF.

The rearrangement links TRBV5-1 to TRBJ2-3; perhaps TRBD2 as D (5 bases). Per germline, CDR1 SGHRS and CDR2 YFSETQ. With 4 bases removed from V and 1 base from J, the gap between germline ends came to 13 bases. The CDR3 spans 15 residues. The CDR3 reads CASSAKSGGTDTQYF. In nucleotides, the CDR3 is TGCGCCAGCAGCGCGAAGTCCGGGGGCACAGATACGCAGTATTTT. Full variable domain (rest looked up from reference TRBV5-1 and TRBJ2-3): KAGVTQTPRYLIKTRGQQVTLSCSPISGHRSVSWYQQTPGQGLQFLFEYFSETQRNKGNFPGRFSGRQFSNSRSEMNVSTLELGDSALYLCASSAKSGGTDTQYFGPGTRLTVL.

The rearrangement links TRBV3-1 (or the pseudogene TRBV3-2) to TRBJ1-1; TRBD1 is a possible D gene (6 bases). Looked up from germline, CDR1 is LGHDT and CDR2 is YNNKEL (reference sequence). The V end lost 3 bases, the J end lost 8 bases, and 16 bases lay between the germline ends. The CDR3 extends over 14 amino acids. This chain's CDR3 is CASSQDPSGTEAFF. In nucleotides, the CDR3 is TGTGCCAGCAGCCAGGATCCATCCGGGACAGAAGCTTTCTTT.

A remark on this clone: The junction departs from germline at one end; a sequencing error may be responsible. This chain connects TRBV5-1 to TRBJ2-5; TRBD1 might be the D (6 bases). Germline V CDR1 and CDR2: SGHRS, YFSETQ. The length of the CDR3 is 19 residues. The CDR3 region is CACRRVGDIFRTLQETQYF. The CDR3 DNA follows: TGCGCCTGCAGAAGGGTGGGGGACATTTTCCGTACACTGCAAGAGACCCAGTACTTC.

The rearrangement uses TRBV2 and TRBJ2-3; D possibly corresponds to TRBD2 (7 bases). CDR3 size: 17 residues. Trimming took off 5 bases at V and 6 bases at J, with 24 bases between the two ends. Germline CDR1 SNHLY, CDR2 FYNNEI. The DNA for the CDR3 is TGTGCCAGCAGTCCTACGAGAATAGCCGGGGGGCCTGATACGCAGTATTTT. This translates into CASSPTRIAGGPDTQYF. Supplemented by reference TRBV2 and TRBJ2-3, the full variable domain reads EPEVTQTPSHQVTQMGQEVILRCVPISNHLYFYWYRQILGQKVEFLVSFYNNEISEKSEIFDDQFSVERPDGSNFTLKIRSTKLEDSAMYFCASSPTRIAGGPDTQYFGPGTRLTVL.

V usage is TRBV5-1 and J usage is TRBJ1-1; TRBD1 matches at 8 bases. CDR3 length: 15 amino acids. Germline CDR1 reads SGHRS; CDR2 reads YFSETQ. V trimming: 0 bases; J trimming: 2 bases; junction bases outside the gene matches: 3. CDR3 loop: CASSLGGTGNTEAFF. The CDR3, as DNA: TGCGCCAGCAGCTTGGGTGGGACAGGAAACACTGAAGCTTTCTTT.

The chain is built from TRBV21-1 and TRBJ1-2; the tabulated D call, TRBD1, remains unverified against the DNA. TRBV21-1 is given as a pseudogene. The CDR3 totals 13 residues. DNA of the CDR3: TGTGCCAGCAGCAAAGCCGACAGGGGAGGCTACACCTTC. Translated: CASSKADRGGYTF.

This clone was detected a few times. This chain uses TRBV5-6 with TRBJ1-2; D is perhaps TRBD1 (5 bases). This CDR3 comprises 15 residues. Germline V CDR1 and CDR2: SGHDT, YYEEEE. V was clipped by 4 bases and J by 8 bases, with 21 bases between them. In nucleotides, the CDR3 is TGTGCCAGCAGCAGGGAGGGGACGGCCCTATGGGGCTACACCTTC. This sequence encodes CASSREGTALWGYTF.

The V and J genes are TRBV2 and TRBJ2-3; 7 nucleotides agree with TRBD2. Germline trimming cut 6 bases from V and 4 bases from J; bases unmatched to any gene: 10. CDR1 is SNHLY and CDR2 is FYNNEI in the germline V gene. There are 15 residues in the CDR3. The CDR3 region has the DNA TGTGCCAGCAGAGATGGACTAGGGCCCGCAGATACGCAGTATTTT. Translating gives CASRDGLGPADTQYF.

This clone has more than one count but fewer than ten. The chain couples TRBV28 to TRBJ1-1; D is perhaps TRBD1 (5 bases). From germline, CDR1 is MDHEN and CDR2 SYDVKM. CDR3 size: 16 residues. Trimming took 5 bases from V and 0 from J, leaving 16 bases between them. CDR3 sequence: CASSLGAGLLNTEAFF. Here the CDR3 DNA reads TGTGCCAGCAGTCTAGGGGCAGGTCTTTTGAACACTGAAGCTTTCTTT.

This rearrangement joins TRBV29-1 to TRBJ2-3, with TRBD2 matching over 7 bases. CDR1 and CDR2 from the germline V gene are SQVTM and ANQGSEA. Trimming removed 4 bases from V and 8 bases from J; junction bases left unmatched: 6. The CDR3 has 12 amino acids. The CDR3 reads CSVAAGVGTQYF. In DNA form, the CDR3 reads TGCAGCGTTGCGGCGGGAGTAGGTACGCAGTATTTT.

V gene TRBV10-3 combines with J gene TRBJ2-1, with TRBD1 matching over 10 bases. The ends lost 10 bases at V and 5 bases at J; junction bases unmatched: 8. Germline values: CDR1 ENHRY, CDR2 SYGVKD. This CDR3 contains 14 residues. The CDR3 is CATGTGVAHNEQFF. CDR3 nucleotide sequence: TGTGCCACCGGGACAGGGGTCGCCCACAATGAGCAGTTCTTC.

J is TRBJ1-2 and V is TRBV7-9; D gene unclear. The V end was cut by 0 bases, the J end by 1 base, with 9 bases between. Germline CDR1 is SEHNR and CDR2 is FQNEAQ (reference sequence). The CDR3 runs to 15 residues. CDR3 region: CASSLAAGFNYGYTF. CDR3 nucleotides: TGTGCCAGCAGCTTAGCGGCAGGTTTTAACTATGGCTACACCTTC.

This chain connects TRBV27 to TRBJ1-2; 9 bases match TRBD1. Germline V gene lookup returns CDR1 MNHEY and CDR2 SMNVEV (reference sequence). The CDR3 is 19 residues long. Losses at the gene ends were 5 bases for V and 4 bases for J; bases not matched to a gene: 20. For the CDR3, the DNA is TGTGCCAGCAGTCAAATCCTACCTTTACCCGGGACAGGGTCCTATGGCTACACCTTC. It yields the protein CASSQILPLPGTGSYGYTF.

This sequence joins TRBV5-1 and TRBJ2-7; TRBD1 aligns across 10 bases. The V and J ends lost 0 bases and 4 bases, in that order; junction bases with no gene match: 4. Germline V gene sequence: CDR1 SGHRS, CDR2 YFSETQ. CDR3 length: 15 residues. CDR3 in amino acids: CASSLARGQGYEQYF. CDR3 coding DNA: TGCGCCAGCAGCTTGGCCAGGGGACAGGGGTACGAGCAGTACTTC.

This clone was seen just once. The chain uses TRBV3-1 (or the pseudogene TRBV3-2) and TRBJ2-1; TRBD1 aligns across 10 bases. The CDR3 consists of 14 residues. Germline lookup yields CDR1 LGHDT and CDR2 YNNKEL (reference sequence). With 4 bases clipped from V and 7 bases from J, the junction kept 4 bases outside the gene matches. The CDR3: CASSLPGQGNEQFF. The CDR3 nucleotides are TGTGCCAGCAGCCTTCCGGGACAGGGGAATGAGCAGTTCTTC.

The rearrangement uses TRBV7-9 and TRBJ2-3; D remains ambiguous. V was cut by 5 bases and J by 4 bases, with 10 bases left in between. This CDR3 contains 13 residues. The germline V gene encodes CDR1 SEHNR and CDR2 FQNEAQ (reference sequence). CDR3 DNA sequence: TGTGCCAGCAGCCCCATCATTTCAGATACGCAGTATTTT. Its translation: CASSPIISDTQYF.

The genes are TRBV6-5 and TRBJ2-3; TRBD2 agrees at 14 bases. CDR1 is MNHEY and CDR2 is SVGAGI in the germline V gene. J gave up 3 bases and V 7 bases, and 3 bases lay outside the gene matches. This CDR3 is 15 amino acids long. For the CDR3, the DNA is TGTGCCAGCACCGGACTAGCGGGGGGAACAGATACGCAGTATTTT. The encoded protein is CASTGLAGGTDTQYF.

This clone appeared once. V gene TRBV19 combines with J gene TRBJ1-3, with D hard to call. This CDR3 is built from 16 residues. V lost 5 bases, J lost 0 bases, and 14 bases lay in between. CDR1 LNHDA and CDR2 SQIVND come from the germline V gene (reference sequence). The CDR3 sequence: CASSLWTGNSGNTIYF. CDR3 in DNA: TGTGCCAGTAGTCTCTGGACGGGGAACTCTGGAAACACCATATATTTT.

The rearrangement joins TRBV28 to TRBJ1-5; 8 bases agree with TRBD1. The CDR3 totals 18 residues. Germline assignment: CDR1 MDHEN and CDR2 SYDVKM. Trimming removed 4 bases from V and 0 bases from J; junction bases left unmatched: 11. For the CDR3, the DNA is TGTGCCAGCAGTTGGGACGACAGGGGTGATTATAGCAATCAGCCCCAGCATTTT. Its protein is CASSWDDRGDYSNQPQHF.

The chain is built from TRBV5-4 and TRBJ2-5; D perhaps matches TRBD1 (6 bases). V lost 0 bases to trimming and J lost 10 bases, with 16 bases between them. CDR1 and CDR2 from the germline V gene are SGHNT and YYREEE (reference sequence). The CDR3 totals 14 residues. The CDR3: CASSLGDTGWVQYF. For the CDR3, the DNA is TGTGCCAGCAGCTTGGGGGACACCGGGTGGGTCCAGTACTTC. Using reference TRBV5-4 and TRBJ2-5 for the parts outside the CDR3, the full variable domain is ETGVTQSPTHLIKTRGQQVTLRCSSQSGHNTVSWYQQALGQGPQFIFQYYREEENGRGNFPPRFSGLQFPNYSSELNVNALELDDSALYLCASSLGDTGWVQYFGPGTRLLVL.

This chain connects TRBV5-6 to TRBJ1-6; 10 positions agree with TRBD1. The germline V gene has CDR1 SGHDT and CDR2 YYEEEE. The V and J ends lost 5 bases and 8 bases, in that order; junction bases with no gene match: 10. CDR3 size: 16 residues. The CDR3 DNA reads as TGTGCCAGCAGTTCCCGGACAGGGGGTCACCATTCACCCCTCCACTTT. Translating it yields CASSSRTGGHHSPLHF.

The chain employs TRBV6-2 or TRBV6-3 and TRBJ1-1, with D hard to call. Germline assignment: CDR1 MNHEY and CDR2 SVGEGT. The CDR3 extends over 12 amino acids. Between the trimmed V and J ends, which lost 6 bases and 0 bases, there was a span of 5 bases. The CDR3 nucleotides are TGTGCCAGCAGCTCCATGAACACTGAAGCTTTCTTT. It specifies CASSSMNTEAFF.

The V call is TRBV7-9, the J call TRBJ1-1; tentative D call: TRBD1 (6 bases). The germline V gene encodes CDR1 SEHNR and CDR2 FQNEAQ (reference sequence). V lost 5 bases and J 4 bases, leaving 17 bases between the germline ends. The CDR3 has 15 residues. CDR3 sequence (DNA): TGTGCCAGCAGCCCACCGGGGGGCTCGAGCACTGAAGCTTTCTTT. Residues: CASSPPGGSSTEAFF.

This rearrangement joins TRBV14 to TRBJ1-6; D is ambiguous. The germline V and J ends were trimmed by 4 bases and 1 base, with 8 bases remaining between them. In germline, CDR1 is SGHDN, CDR2 FVKESK. This CDR3 has 15 amino acids. This chain's CDR3 is CASSPGYSYNSPLHF. The CDR3 DNA reads as TGTGCCAGCAGCCCCGGGTATTCCTATAATTCACCCCTCCACTTT.